Shown below are 18 T cell receptor beta chains from a single sample sequenced in a study of blood T cell repertoires in COVID-19 (dated by TCRdb to 2020 to 2022). Library creation used the immunoSEQ multiplex PCR assay. What TCRdb holds here is the immuneACCESS table cut down to in-frame rearrangements. Part of the clones is not present; checked against another copy, under half of the missing clones reflect an unresolved V gene, and the others are unexplained. The sample table lists 310,000 or so clones, over 75% of them with a count of one. The leading ten clones occupy 0.9% to 1.2% of the sample. Material: PBMCs or T cells enriched from blood (not recorded which). These receptor sequences come from a woman aged 25 to 45 who had recovered from COVID-19.

This clone was recorded once. The J gene is TRBJ2-2, the V gene TRBV5-1; weak D call: TRBD2 (6 bases). Trimming took off 4 bases at V and 6 bases at J, with 16 bases between the two ends. The CDR3 contains 15 residues. Germline V lookup: CDR1 SGHRS, CDR2 YFSETQ. CDR3 bases: TGCGCCAGCAGCCCGGGGACTTTCATGGCCGGGGAGCTGTTTTTT. Translated: CASSPGTFMAGELFF.

In its sample, this clone was seen once. The chain employs TRBV5-6 and TRBJ2-7; possible D gene TRBD2, 5 bases. Germline V gives CDR1 SGHDT, CDR2 YYEEEE. Deletions cut 0 bases from V and 3 bases from J, with 13 bases between. This CDR3 has 15 amino acids. CDR3 region: CASSLAFRGFYEQYF. Written as DNA, the CDR3 is TGTGCCAGCAGCTTGGCTTTTCGGGGTTTCTACGAGCAGTACTTC.

The V call is TRBV28, the J call TRBJ2-2; weak D call: TRBD2 (5 bases). The germline V and J ends were trimmed by 2 bases and 3 bases, with 10 bases remaining between them. This CDR3 has 15 amino acids. Germline loops: CDR1 MDHEN, CDR2 SYDVKM. The CDR3 DNA reads as TGTGCCAGCAGTTTACGGGGTACCCACACCGGGGAGCTGTTTTTT. It codes for CASSLRGTHTGELFF.

The DNA for the CDR3 is TGTGCCAGCAGTTCCAGCGGACAGGGAGTTAGGGAAAAACTGTTTTTT. Encoded protein: CASSSSGQGVREKLFF. V is TRBV28 and J is TRBJ1-4, with 8 bases aligning to TRBD1. In germline, CDR1 is MDHEN, CDR2 SYDVKM. V shed 4 bases, J shed 8 bases, and the junction held 12 bases outside the gene matches. The CDR3 totals 16 residues.

The chain couples TRBV7-9 to TRBJ2-5; D is possibly TRBD1 (5 bases). The CDR3 consists of 12 residues. The V gene's germline CDR1 is SEHNR and CDR2 FQNEAQ (reference sequence). The V end was cut by 5 bases, the J end by 5 bases, with 9 bases between. Here the CDR3 DNA reads TGTGCCAGCAGCACCCCAGGGGAGACCCAGTACTTC. The encoded protein is CASSTPGETQYF.

The chain couples TRBV6-5 to TRBJ1-5; D call uncertain. Trimming left V 6 bases short and J 1 base short, with 4 bases between. The CDR3 extends over 12 amino acids. The germline V gene has CDR1 MNHEY and CDR2 SVGAGI. The CDR3 nucleotides are TGTGCCAGCAGGACAAGCAATCAGCCCCAGCATTTT. Translating gives CASRTSNQPQHF.

This clone is a singleton in its sample. V usage is TRBV5-6 and J usage is TRBJ2-1, with TRBD2 matching over 13 bases. Germline-derived CDR1 and CDR2 are SGHDT and YYEEEE. The CDR3 is 15 amino acids. The ends lost 4 bases at V and 8 bases at J; junction bases unmatched: 6. CDR3 nucleotide sequence: TGTGCCAGCAGCGCCGGACTAGCGGGAGTCTATGAGCAGTTCTTC. It codes for CASSAGLAGVYEQFF.

The CDR3 spells CASSQGDSSYEQYF. The CDR3, as DNA: TGTGCCAGCAGCCAAGGGGACAGTTCCTACGAGCAGTACTTC. The chain employs TRBV11-2 and TRBJ2-7; 7 positions agree with TRBD1. Germline V gene sequence: CDR1 SGHAT, CDR2 FQNNGV. With 5 bases clipped from V and 1 base from J, the junction kept 5 bases outside the gene matches. This CDR3 is built from 14 residues.

This clone was seen only once. The CDR3: CASSSQAVWEQFF. CDR3 coding DNA: TGTGCCAGCAGCTCACAGGCCGTTTGGGAGCAGTTCTTC. This chain links TRBV7-2 with TRBJ2-1; the D gene is possibly TRBD1 (5 bases). V lost 4 bases and J lost 10, with 14 bases in between. The germline V gene has CDR1 SGHTA and CDR2 FQGNSA. This CDR3 spans 13 amino acids.

The CDR3, as DNA: TGTGCCAGCAGCTTTGACAGGCCGAGACAAGAGACCCAGTACTTC. The encoded protein is CASSFDRPRQETQYF. The V call is TRBV5-4, the J call TRBJ2-5; tentatively, D is TRBD1 (6 bases). The CDR3 sequence is 15 residues long. V gave up 2 bases and J gave up 2 bases, with 13 bases separating them. CDR1 is SGHNT and CDR2 is YYREEE in the germline V gene (reference sequence).

This chain uses TRBV19 with TRBJ1-1; D is ambiguous. The CDR3 sequence is 13 residues long. Germline assignment: CDR1 LNHDA and CDR2 SQIVND (reference sequence). V lost 1 base, J lost 6 bases, and 9 bases lay in between. In nucleotides, the CDR3 is TGTGCCAGTAGTATAGGCCCCGGTTCTGAAGCTTTCTTT. Its protein product is CASSIGPGSEAFF.

The V gene is TRBV30, the J gene TRBJ1-2; D is possibly TRBD1 (6 bases). Per the germline V gene, CDR1 is GTSNPN and CDR2 is SVGIG (reference sequence). V lost 0 bases and J 4 bases, leaving 12 bases between the germline ends. CDR3 length: 14 residues. The CDR3: CAWSVQRGAYGYTF. In nucleotides, the CDR3 is TGTGCCTGGAGTGTACAACGGGGGGCCTATGGCTACACCTTC.

This chain joins TRBV10-3 and TRBJ2-1; D call uncertain. Between the trimmed V and J ends, which lost 0 bases and 0 bases, there was a span of 12 bases. The germline V gene has CDR1 ENHRY and CDR2 SYGVKD. The CDR3 contains 17 residues. The CDR3 spells CAISESVSVSSYNEQFF. The CDR3 DNA is TGTGCCATCAGTGAGTCTGTTTCGGTGAGCTCCTACAATGAGCAGTTCTTC.

The rearrangement links TRBV11-2 to TRBJ2-1, with TRBD2 matching 10 bases. The CDR3 length is 16 residues. V lost 2 bases and J lost 3; bases outside the gene matches: 4. Germline V CDR1 and CDR2: SGHAT, FQNNGV. CDR3 amino acids: CASSLRPSGSYNEQFF. CDR3 nucleotides: TGTGCCAGCAGCTTAAGGCCTAGCGGGAGCTACAATGAGCAGTTCTTC.

This clone was observed a single time. The V gene is TRBV28, the J gene TRBJ2-1, with no clear D. Trimming cost V 6 bases and J 8 bases, with 17 bases left between them. The CDR3 is made up of 14 amino acids. From germline, CDR1 is MDHEN and CDR2 SYDVKM. The CDR3 here is CASSPRLTWHEQFF. Here the CDR3 DNA reads TGTGCCAGCAGCCCCCGGCTGACATGGCATGAGCAGTTCTTC.

V and J are TRBV5-6 and TRBJ1-2; 7 positions match TRBD1. Germline V gives CDR1 SGHDT, CDR2 YYEEEE. CDR3 length: 14 amino acids. V dropped 4 bases and J dropped 8; count of bases not matched to a gene: 11. The CDR3: CASSTAGGPLGYTF. As DNA, the CDR3 is TGTGCCAGCAGCACCGCAGGGGGTCCTCTCGGCTACACCTTC.

The J gene is TRBJ1-5, the V gene TRBV14; D perhaps matches TRBD1 (5 bases). Trimming removed 1 base at V and 3 bases at J, with 10 bases between. Germline assignment: CDR1 SGHDN and CDR2 FVKESK. There are 15 residues in the CDR3. CDR3 sequence: CASSQGQGFNQPQHF. The CDR3 nucleotides read TGTGCCAGCAGCCAAGGCCAGGGCTTCAATCAGCCCCAGCATTTT.

This rearrangement joins TRBV19 to TRBJ1-5; tentatively, D is TRBD1 (6 bases). Per the germline V gene, CDR1 is LNHDA and CDR2 is SQIVND (reference sequence). CDR3 length: 14 residues. V gave up 7 bases and J gave up 3 bases, with 13 bases separating them. The CDR3 loop reads CASNARGINQPQHF. In DNA form, the CDR3 reads TGTGCCAGTAACGCCAGGGGAATCAATCAGCCCCAGCATTTT.